A single sample gave rise to the 14 T cell receptor beta chains below, sequenced in a study of graft-versus-host responses after intestinal transplantation. Their cognate antigens are unknown. Repertoires were generated with immunoSEQ multiplex PCR, while TCRdb's copy carries only in-frame clones and drops some. Of approximately 100,000 clones in the sample, more than 85% are singletons; the top ten hold around 0.9%. The specimen comprised unstimulated CD4+ T cells sorted from spleen or lymph node cells, sampled before intestinal transplant. All receptors come from a human donor who received an intestinal transplant.

The chain employs TRBV7-6 and TRBJ1-1; TRBD1 matches at 7 bases. Per the germline V gene, CDR1 is SGHVS and CDR2 is FNYEAQ. V lost 7 bases, J lost 0 bases, and 8 bases stayed unmatched. The CDR3 has 15 amino acids. CDR3 DNA: TGTGCCAGCACCCGAAGACAGGGTTTGAACACTGAAGCTTTCTTT. This gives the protein CASTRRQGLNTEAFF.

The CDR3 nucleotides read TGTGCCAGCAGCCCGGACAGTCCTAATTCACCCCTCCACTTT. This encodes CASSPDSPNSPLHF. This sequence joins TRBV7-9 and TRBJ1-6; TRBD1 is a possible D gene (6 bases). V lost 5 bases to trimming and J lost 6 bases, with 11 bases between them. The CDR3 totals 14 residues. CDR1 and CDR2 (germline): SEHNR, FQNEAQ (reference sequence).

The rearrangement joins TRBV10-1 to TRBJ2-3; D is ambiguous. CDR1 is WNHNN and CDR2 is SYGVQD in the germline V gene (reference sequence). The V end lost 3 bases, the J end lost 6 bases, and 10 bases lay between the germline ends. This CDR3 is 13 amino acids long. The CDR3 here is CASSDRVTDTQYF. CDR3 coding DNA: TGCGCCAGCAGTGACCGGGTGACGGATACGCAGTATTTT.

This chain uses TRBV28 with TRBJ2-3, with TRBD2 matching 9 bases. V was pared by 3 bases and J by 1 base, with 5 bases of the junction left unmatched. Germline V gene lookup returns CDR1 MDHEN and CDR2 SYDVKM. CDR3 size: 16 residues. The CDR3: CASSFPLAGGTDTQYF. CDR3 sequence (DNA): TGTGCCAGCAGTTTCCCTTTAGCGGGAGGCACAGATACGCAGTATTTT.

This rearrangement joins TRBV19 to TRBJ2-1; 11 positions match TRBD2. In germline, CDR1 is LNHDA, CDR2 SQIVND (reference sequence). With 4 bases clipped from V and 3 bases from J, the junction kept 5 bases outside the gene matches. This CDR3 region has 16 residues. The CDR3 DNA follows: TGTGCCAGTAGTACCTTACTAGCGGGAGACTACAATGAGCAGTTCTTC. Residues: CASSTLLAGDYNEQFF.

In nucleotides, the CDR3 is TGCGCCAGCAGCCCCGGACTAGCGGGAGAATACGAGCAGTTCTTC. It is translated as CASSPGLAGEYEQFF. The chain recombines TRBV5-1 with TRBJ2-1, with 13 bases lining up with TRBD2. The CDR3 consists of 15 residues. Germline trimming cut 4 bases from V and 10 bases from J; bases unmatched to any gene: 8. Germline lookup yields CDR1 SGHRS and CDR2 YFSETQ.

This chain links TRBV5-6 with TRBJ2-3; TRBD2 matches 7 bases. In germline, CDR1 is SGHDT, CDR2 YYEEEE. The length of the CDR3 is 18 residues. V lost 3 bases and J lost 3; bases outside the gene matches: 16. This CDR3 reads CASSSSSGSSRLTDTQYF. As DNA, the CDR3 is TGTGCCAGCAGCTCATCTAGCGGATCCTCGAGGTTGACAGATACGCAGTATTTT.

The chain uses TRBV11-2 and TRBJ2-6; D ambiguous. Germline assignment: CDR1 SGHAT and CDR2 FQNNGV. Trimming took off 3 bases at V and 2 bases at J, with 8 bases between the two ends. This CDR3 contains 15 residues. The CDR3 DNA reads as TGTGCCAGCAGCTTCGGCCACACTGGGGCCAACGTCCTGACTTTC. Its translation: CASSFGHTGANVLTF.

The chain employs TRBV30 and TRBJ2-5; tentatively, D is TRBD2 (5 bases). The J call could be wrong; TRBJ2-7 is a better fit for the DNA end. The CDR3 is made up of 12 amino acids. CDR1 and CDR2 (germline): GTSNPN, SVGIG (reference sequence). The CDR3: CAWQRAGNEQYF. CDR3 nucleotide sequence: TGTGCCTGGCAACGGGCCGGGAACGAGCAGTACTTC.

V is TRBV6-5 and J is TRBJ1-6, with D unclear. CDR1 and CDR2 from the germline V gene are MNHEY and SVGAGI. Trimming cost V 6 bases and J 6 bases, with 12 bases left between them. The CDR3 loop spans 14 amino acids. In DNA form, the CDR3 reads TGTGCCAGCAGGCCTCATACGGGTAATTCACCCCTCCACTTT. Protein: CASRPHTGNSPLHF.

This clone was counted once. One end of the junction does not line up with germline, which may come from a read error. The rearrangement joins TRBV2 to TRBJ2-1; D possibly corresponds to TRBD2 (6 bases). The CDR3 is made up of 12 amino acids. CDR1 SNHLY and CDR2 FYNNEI come from the germline V gene. The CDR3 here is CASSEGRRDKIF. DNA for the CDR3: TGTGCCAGCTCCGAAGGGCGGCGGGATAAGATCTTC.

The rearrangement uses TRBV6-6 and TRBJ2-3, with 8 bases matching TRBD2. CDR3 length: 15 residues. The V gene's germline CDR1 is MNHNY and CDR2 SVGAGI (reference sequence). The V gene end was trimmed by 6 bases and the J gene end by 2 bases; junction bases not matched to a gene: 7. The CDR3 region has the DNA TGTGCCAGCAGCGACGGACTAGCTCCCACAGATACGCAGTATTTT. Encoded protein: CASSDGLAPTDTQYF.

The rearrangement joins TRBV5-4 to TRBJ1-2; D is ambiguous. The CDR3 spans 12 residues. CDR1 SGHNT and CDR2 YYREEE come from the germline V gene (reference sequence). Trimming left V 1 base short and J 3 bases short, with 4 bases between. Written as DNA, the CDR3 is TGTGCCAGCAGCTTGAGGGACTATGGCTACACCTTC. Its translation: CASSLRDYGYTF.

In its sample, this clone was seen a few times. The chain employs TRBV11-2 and TRBJ1-5; D unresolved. The V end lost 1 base, the J end lost 2 bases, and 12 bases lay between the germline ends. Germline assignment: CDR1 SGHAT and CDR2 FQNNGV. The length of the CDR3 is 16 residues. The CDR3 sequence: CASSLGYGRGNQPQHF. The CDR3 DNA follows: TGTGCCAGCAGCTTAGGGTACGGGAGAGGCAATCAGCCCCAGCATTTT.